This T cell receptor beta chain appears in the sequencing data of a study of T cells after posttransplantation cyclophosphamide. Broader study findings: Later post-transplant blood repertoires were often dominated by donor CD8+ memory clones. Blood and skin or GI T cell repertoires showed limited TRB overlap.

Trimming cost V 4 bases and J 0 bases, with 11 bases left between them. Looked up from germline, CDR1 is SEHNR and CDR2 is FQNEAQ (reference sequence). The length of the CDR3 is 15 residues. Assay: immunoSEQ multiplex PCR; the TCRdb copy retains only in-frame clones and omits some. The sample gives around 35,000 clones, none seen only once, and the top ten clones hold roughly 1.1%. This clone occurred a few times. The antigen is not known. This receptor was identified in a girl under 18 in good health, CMV-negative, and a related stem cell transplant donor. This chain uses TRBV7-9 with TRBJ2-3, with D possibly TRBD1 on 6 matching bases. The sample comprised PBMCs. The CDR3 spells CASSSTGVSTDTQYF. Written as DNA, the CDR3 is TGTGCCAGCAGCTCGACAGGCGTGAGCACAGATACGCAGTATTTT.